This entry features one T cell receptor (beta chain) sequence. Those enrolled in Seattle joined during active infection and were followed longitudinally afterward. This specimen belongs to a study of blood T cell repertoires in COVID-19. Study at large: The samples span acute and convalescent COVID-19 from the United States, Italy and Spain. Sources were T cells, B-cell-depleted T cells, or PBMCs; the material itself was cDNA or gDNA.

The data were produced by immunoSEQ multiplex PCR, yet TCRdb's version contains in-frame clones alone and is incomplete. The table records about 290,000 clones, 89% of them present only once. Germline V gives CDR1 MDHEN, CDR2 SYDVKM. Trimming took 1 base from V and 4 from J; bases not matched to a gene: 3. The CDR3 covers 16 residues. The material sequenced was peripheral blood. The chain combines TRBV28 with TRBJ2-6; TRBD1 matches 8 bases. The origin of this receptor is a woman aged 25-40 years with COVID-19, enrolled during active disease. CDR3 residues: CASSLSDRGGANVLTF. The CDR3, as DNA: TGTGCCAGCAGTTTATCAGACAGGGGCGGGGCCAACGTCCTGACTTTC.